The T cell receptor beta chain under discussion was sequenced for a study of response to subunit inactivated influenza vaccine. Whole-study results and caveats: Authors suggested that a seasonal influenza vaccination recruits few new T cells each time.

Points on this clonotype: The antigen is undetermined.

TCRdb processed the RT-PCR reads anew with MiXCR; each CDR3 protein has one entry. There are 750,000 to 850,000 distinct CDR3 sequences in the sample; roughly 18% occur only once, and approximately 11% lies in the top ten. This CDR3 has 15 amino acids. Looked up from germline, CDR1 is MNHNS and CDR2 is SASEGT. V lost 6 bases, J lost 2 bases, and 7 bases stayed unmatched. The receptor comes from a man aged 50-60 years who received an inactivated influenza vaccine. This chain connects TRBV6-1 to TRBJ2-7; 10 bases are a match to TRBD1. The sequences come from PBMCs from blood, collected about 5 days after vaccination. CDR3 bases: TGTGCCAGCAGGATGCCGGGACAGGGGACCTACGAGCAGTACTTC. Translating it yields CASRMPGQGTYEQYF.